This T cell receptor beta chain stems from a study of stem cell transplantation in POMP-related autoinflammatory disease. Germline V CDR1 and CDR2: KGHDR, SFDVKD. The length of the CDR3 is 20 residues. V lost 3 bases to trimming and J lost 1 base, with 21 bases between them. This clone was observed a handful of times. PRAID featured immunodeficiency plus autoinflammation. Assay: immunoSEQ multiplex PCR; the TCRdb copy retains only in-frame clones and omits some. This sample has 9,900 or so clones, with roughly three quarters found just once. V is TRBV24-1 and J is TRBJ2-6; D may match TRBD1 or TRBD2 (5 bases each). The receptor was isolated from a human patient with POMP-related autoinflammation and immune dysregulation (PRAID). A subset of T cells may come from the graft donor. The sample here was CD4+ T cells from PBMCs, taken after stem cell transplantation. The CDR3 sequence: CATSDHLGGPNPSGANVLTF. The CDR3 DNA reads TGTGCCACCAGTGATCACCTTGGGGGACCAAACCCTTCTGGGGCCAACGTCCTGACTTTC.